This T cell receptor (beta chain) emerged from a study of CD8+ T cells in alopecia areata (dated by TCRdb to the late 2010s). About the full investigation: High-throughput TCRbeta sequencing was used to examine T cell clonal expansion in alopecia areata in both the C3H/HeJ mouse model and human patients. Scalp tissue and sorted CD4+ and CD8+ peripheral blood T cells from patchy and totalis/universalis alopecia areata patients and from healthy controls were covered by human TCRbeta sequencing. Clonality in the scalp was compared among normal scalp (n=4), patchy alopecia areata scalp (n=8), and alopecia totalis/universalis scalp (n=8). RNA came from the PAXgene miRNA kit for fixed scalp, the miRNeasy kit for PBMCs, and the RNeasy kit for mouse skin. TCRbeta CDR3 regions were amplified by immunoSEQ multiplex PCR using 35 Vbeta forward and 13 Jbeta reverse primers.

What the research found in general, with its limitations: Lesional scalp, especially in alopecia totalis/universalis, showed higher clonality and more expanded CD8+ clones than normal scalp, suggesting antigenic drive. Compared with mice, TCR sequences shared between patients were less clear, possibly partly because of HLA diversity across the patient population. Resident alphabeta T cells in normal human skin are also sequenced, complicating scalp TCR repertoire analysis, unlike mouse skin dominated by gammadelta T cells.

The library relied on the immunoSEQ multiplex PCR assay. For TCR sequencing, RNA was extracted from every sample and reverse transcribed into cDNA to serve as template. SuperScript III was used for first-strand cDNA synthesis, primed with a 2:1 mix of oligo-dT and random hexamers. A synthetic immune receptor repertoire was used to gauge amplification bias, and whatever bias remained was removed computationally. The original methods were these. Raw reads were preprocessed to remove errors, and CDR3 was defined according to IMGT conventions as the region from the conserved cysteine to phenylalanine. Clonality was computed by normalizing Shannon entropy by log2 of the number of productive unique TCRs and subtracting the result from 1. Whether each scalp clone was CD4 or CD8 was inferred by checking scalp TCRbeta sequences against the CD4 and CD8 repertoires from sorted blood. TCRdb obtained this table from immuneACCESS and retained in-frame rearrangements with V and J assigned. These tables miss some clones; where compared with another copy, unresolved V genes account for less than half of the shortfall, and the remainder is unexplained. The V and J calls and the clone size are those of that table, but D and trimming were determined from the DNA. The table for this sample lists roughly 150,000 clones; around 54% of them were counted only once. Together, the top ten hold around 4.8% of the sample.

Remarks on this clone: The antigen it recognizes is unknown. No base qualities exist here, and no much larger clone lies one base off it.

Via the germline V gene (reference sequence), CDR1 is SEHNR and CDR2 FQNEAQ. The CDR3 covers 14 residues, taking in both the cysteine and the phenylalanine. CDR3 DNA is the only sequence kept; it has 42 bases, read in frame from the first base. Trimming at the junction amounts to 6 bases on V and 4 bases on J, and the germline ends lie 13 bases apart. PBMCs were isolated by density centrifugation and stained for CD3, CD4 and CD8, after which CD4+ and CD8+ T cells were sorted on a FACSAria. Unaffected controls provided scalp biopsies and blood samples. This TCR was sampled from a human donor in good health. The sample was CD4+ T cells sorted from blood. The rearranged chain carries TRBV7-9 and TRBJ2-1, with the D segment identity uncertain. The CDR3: CASSPRGTYNEQFF. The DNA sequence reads TGTGCCAGCAGTCCCCGCGGAACATACAATGAGCAGTTCTTC.